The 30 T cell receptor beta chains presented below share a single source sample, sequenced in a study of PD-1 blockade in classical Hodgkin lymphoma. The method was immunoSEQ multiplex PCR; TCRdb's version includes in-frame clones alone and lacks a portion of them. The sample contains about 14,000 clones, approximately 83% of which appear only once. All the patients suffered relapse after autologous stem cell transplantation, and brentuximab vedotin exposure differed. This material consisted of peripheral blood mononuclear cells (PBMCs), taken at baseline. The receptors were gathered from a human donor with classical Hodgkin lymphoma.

CDR3 sequence: CASSLNTALNTEAFF. CDR3 in DNA: TGTGCCAGCAGCTTAAACACAGCCTTGAACACTGAAGCTTTCTTT. This chain uses TRBV7-9 with TRBJ1-1; D remains unclear. This CDR3 is built from 15 residues. Looked up from germline, CDR1 is SEHNR and CDR2 is FQNEAQ (reference sequence). Trimming took 2 bases from V and 0 from J, leaving 10 bases between them.

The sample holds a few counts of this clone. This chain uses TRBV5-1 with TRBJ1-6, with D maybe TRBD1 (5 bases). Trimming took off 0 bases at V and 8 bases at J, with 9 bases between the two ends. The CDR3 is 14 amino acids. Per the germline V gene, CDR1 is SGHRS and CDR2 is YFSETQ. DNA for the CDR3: TGCGCCAGCAGCTTGGGGGGCCCGGATTCACCCCTCCACTTT. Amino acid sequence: CASSLGGPDSPLHF. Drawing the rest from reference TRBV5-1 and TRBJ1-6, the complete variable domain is KAGVTQTPRYLIKTRGQQVTLSCSPISGHRSVSWYQQTPGQGLQFLFEYFSETQRNKGNFPGRFSGRQFSNSRSEMNVSTLELGDSALYLCASSLGGPDSPLHFGNGTRLTVT.

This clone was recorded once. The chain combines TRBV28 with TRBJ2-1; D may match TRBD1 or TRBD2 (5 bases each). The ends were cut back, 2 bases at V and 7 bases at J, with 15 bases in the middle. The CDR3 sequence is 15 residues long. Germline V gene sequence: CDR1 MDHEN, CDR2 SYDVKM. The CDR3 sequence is CASSLDGARVNEQFF. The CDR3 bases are TGTGCCAGCAGTTTAGATGGGGCGAGGGTAAATGAGCAGTTCTTC. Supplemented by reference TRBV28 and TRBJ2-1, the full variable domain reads DVKVTQSSRYLVKRTGEKVFLECVQDMDHENMFWYRQDPGLGLRLIYFSYDVKMKEKGDIPEGYSVSREKKERFSLILESASTNQTSMYLCASSLDGARVNEQFFGPGTRLTVL.

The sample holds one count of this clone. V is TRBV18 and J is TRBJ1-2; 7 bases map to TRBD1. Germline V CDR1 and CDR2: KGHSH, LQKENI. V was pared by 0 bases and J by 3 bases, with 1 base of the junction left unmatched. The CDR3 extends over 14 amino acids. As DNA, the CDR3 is TGTGCCAGCTCACCACCCACAGGGGACTATGGCTACACCTTC. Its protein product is CASSPPTGDYGYTF.

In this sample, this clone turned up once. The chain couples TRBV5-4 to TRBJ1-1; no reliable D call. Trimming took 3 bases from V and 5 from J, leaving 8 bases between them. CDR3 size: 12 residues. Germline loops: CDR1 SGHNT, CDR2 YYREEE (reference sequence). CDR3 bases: TGTGCCAGCAGCTCATCTCAAACTGAAGCTTTCTTT. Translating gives CASSSSQTEAFF.

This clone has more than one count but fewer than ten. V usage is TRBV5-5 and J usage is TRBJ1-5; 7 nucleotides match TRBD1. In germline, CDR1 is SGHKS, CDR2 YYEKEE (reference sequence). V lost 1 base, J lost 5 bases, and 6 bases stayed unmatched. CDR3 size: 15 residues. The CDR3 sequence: CASSLLGQGDQPQHF. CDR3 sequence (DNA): TGTGCCAGCAGCTTGTTAGGGCAGGGGGATCAGCCCCAGCATTTT.

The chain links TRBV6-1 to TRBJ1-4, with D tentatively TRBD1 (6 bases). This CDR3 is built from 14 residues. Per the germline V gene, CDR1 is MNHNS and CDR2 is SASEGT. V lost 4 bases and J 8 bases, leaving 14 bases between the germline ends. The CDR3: CASSGNRVAEKLFF. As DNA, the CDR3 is TGTGCCAGCAGTGGGAACAGGGTTGCGGAAAAACTGTTTTTT.

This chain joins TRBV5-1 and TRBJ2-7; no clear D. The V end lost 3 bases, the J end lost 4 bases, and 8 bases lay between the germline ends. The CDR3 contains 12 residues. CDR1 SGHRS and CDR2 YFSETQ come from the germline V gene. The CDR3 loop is CASSSSEYEQYF. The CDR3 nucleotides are TGCGCCAGCAGCTCCTCCGAGTACGAGCAGTACTTC.

DNA for the CDR3: TGTGCCAGCAGCAAAGAGGTTTCCCAGGGGGCTTCCTCCTACGAGCAGTACTTC. Amino acids: CASSKEVSQGASSYEQYF. The chain is built from TRBV21-1 and TRBJ2-7; the table gives TRBD1 as D, unverified against the DNA. TRBV21-1 is listed as a pseudogene. This CDR3 contains 18 residues.

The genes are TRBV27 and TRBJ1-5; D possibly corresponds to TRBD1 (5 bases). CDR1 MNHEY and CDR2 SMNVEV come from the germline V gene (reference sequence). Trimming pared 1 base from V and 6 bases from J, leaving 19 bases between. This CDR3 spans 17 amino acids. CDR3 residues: CASSLWGEGRASQPQHF. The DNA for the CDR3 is TGTGCCAGCAGTTTATGGGGGGAGGGCAGGGCGAGTCAGCCCCAGCATTTT.

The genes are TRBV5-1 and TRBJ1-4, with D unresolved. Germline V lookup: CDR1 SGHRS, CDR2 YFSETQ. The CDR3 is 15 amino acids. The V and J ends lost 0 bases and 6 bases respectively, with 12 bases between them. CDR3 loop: CASSLAPDGYEKLFF. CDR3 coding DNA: TGCGCCAGCAGCTTGGCCCCGGACGGATATGAAAAACTGTTTTTT. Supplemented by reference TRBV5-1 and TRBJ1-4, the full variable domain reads KAGVTQTPRYLIKTRGQQVTLSCSPISGHRSVSWYQQTPGQGLQFLFEYFSETQRNKGNFPGRFSGRQFSNSRSEMNVSTLELGDSALYLCASSLAPDGYEKLFFGSGTQLSVL.

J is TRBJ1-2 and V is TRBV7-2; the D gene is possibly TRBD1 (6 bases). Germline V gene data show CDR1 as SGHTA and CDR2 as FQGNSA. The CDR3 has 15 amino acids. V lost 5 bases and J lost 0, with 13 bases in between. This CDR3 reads CASSRGAESNYGYTF. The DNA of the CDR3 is TGTGCCAGCAGCCGGGGGGCAGAATCTAACTATGGCTACACCTTC. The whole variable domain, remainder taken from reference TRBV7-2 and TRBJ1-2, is GAGVSQSPSNKVTEKGKDVELRCDPISGHTALYWYRQSLGQGLEFLIYFQGNSAPDKSGLPSDRFSAERTGGSVSTLTIQRTQQEDSAVYLCASSRGAESNYGYTFGSGTRLTVV.

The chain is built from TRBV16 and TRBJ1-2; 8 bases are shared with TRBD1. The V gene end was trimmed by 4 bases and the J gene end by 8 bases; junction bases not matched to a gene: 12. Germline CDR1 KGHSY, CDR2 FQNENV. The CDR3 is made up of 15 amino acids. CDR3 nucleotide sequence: TGTGCCAGCAGCCCACTAATCCAGGGGGCGCAAGGCTACACCTTC. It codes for CASSPLIQGAQGYTF.

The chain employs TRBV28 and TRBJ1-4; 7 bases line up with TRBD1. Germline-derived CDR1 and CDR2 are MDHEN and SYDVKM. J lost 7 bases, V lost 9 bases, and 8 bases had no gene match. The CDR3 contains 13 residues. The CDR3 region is CARGGGMGEKLFF. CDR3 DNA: TGTGCCAGGGGAGGGGGCATGGGTGAAAAACTGTTTTTT.

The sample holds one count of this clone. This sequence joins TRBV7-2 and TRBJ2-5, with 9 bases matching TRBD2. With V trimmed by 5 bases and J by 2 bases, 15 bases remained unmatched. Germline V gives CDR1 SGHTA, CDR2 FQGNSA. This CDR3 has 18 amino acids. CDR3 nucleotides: TGTGCCAGCAGCCCGCGCCGCGGGGGGGCGGGGTATCAAGAGACCCAGTACTTC. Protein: CASSPRRGGAGYQETQYF.

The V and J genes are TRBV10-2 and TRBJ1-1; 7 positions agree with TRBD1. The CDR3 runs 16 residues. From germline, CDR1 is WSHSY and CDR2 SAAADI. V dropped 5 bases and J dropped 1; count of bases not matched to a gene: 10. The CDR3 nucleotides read TGCGCCAGCAGTTTCAGGGGGGGGAGCGGGAACACTGAAGCTTTCTTT. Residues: CASSFRGGSGNTEAFF.

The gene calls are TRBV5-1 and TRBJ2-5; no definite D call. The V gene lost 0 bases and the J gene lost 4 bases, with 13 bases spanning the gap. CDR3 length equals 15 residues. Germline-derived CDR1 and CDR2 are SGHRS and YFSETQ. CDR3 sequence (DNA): TGCGCCAGCAGCTTGGCCGGACGGCCCCTAGAGACCCAGTACTTC. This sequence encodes CASSLAGRPLETQYF. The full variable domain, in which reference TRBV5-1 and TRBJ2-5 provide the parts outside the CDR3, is KAGVTQTPRYLIKTRGQQVTLSCSPISGHRSVSWYQQTPGQGLQFLFEYFSETQRNKGNFPGRFSGRQFSNSRSEMNVSTLELGDSALYLCASSLAGRPLETQYFGPGTRLLVL.

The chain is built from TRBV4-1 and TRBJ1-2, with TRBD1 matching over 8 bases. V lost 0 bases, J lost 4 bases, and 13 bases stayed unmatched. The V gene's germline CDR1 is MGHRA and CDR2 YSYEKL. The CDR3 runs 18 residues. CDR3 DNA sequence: TGCGCCAGCAGCCAAGAGCCACGGACAGGGATTGCCCGCTATGGCTACACCTTC. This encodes CASSQEPRTGIARYGYTF.

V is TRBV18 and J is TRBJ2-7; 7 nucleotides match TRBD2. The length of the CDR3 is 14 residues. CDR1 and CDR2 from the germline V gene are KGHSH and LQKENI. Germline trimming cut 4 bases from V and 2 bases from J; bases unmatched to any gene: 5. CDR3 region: CASSRGGPAYEQYF. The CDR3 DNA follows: TGTGCCAGCTCACGGGGGGGTCCCGCCTACGAGCAGTACTTC.

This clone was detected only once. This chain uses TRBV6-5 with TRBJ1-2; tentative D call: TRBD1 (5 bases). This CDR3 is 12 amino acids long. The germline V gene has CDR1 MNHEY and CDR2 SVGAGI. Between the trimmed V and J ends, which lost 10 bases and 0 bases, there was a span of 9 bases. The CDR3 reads CATRGANYGYTF. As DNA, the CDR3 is TGTGCCACCCGGGGGGCTAACTATGGCTACACCTTC.

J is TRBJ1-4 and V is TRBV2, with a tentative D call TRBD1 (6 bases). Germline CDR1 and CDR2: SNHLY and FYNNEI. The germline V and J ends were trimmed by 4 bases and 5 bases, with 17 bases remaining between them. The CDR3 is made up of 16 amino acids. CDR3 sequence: CASSALGGAGNEKLFF. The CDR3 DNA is TGTGCCAGCAGTGCTCTTGGGGGGGCCGGGAATGAAAAACTGTTTTTT.

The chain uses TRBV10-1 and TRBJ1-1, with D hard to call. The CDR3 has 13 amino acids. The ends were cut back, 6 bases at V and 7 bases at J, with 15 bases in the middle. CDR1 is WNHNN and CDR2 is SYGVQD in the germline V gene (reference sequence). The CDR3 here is CASSPTGRVEAFF. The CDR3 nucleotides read TGCGCCAGCAGCCCCACCGGACGGGTTGAAGCTTTCTTT.

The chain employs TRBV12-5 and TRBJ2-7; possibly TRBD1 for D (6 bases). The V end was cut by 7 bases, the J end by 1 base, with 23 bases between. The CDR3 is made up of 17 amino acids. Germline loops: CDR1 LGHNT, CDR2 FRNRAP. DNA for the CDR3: TGTGCTAGTGCGACAGGTTACGGGATTAGTGGTTCCTACGAGCAGTACTTC. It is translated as CASATGYGISGSYEQYF.

In nucleotides, the CDR3 is TGTGCCAGCAGCTTAGTCGGGACAGAGAGCTCTGGGGCCAACGTCCTGACTTTC. Translating it yields CASSLVGTESSGANVLTF. This chain uses TRBV7-9 with TRBJ2-6; TRBD1 agrees at 7 bases. Germline CDR1 and CDR2: SEHNR and FQNEAQ (reference sequence). Trimming cost V 1 base and J 0 bases; bases outside gene matches: 6. This CDR3 spans 18 amino acids.

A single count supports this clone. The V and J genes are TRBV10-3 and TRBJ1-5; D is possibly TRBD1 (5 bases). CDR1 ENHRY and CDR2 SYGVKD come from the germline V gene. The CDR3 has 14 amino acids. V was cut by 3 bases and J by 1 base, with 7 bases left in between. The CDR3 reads CAISDQGSNQPQHF. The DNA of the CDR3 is TGTGCCATCAGTGATCAGGGAAGCAATCAGCCCCAGCATTTT.

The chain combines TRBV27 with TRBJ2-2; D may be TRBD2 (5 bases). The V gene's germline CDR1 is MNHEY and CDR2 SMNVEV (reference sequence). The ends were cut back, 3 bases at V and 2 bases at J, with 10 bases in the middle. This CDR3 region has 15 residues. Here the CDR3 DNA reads TGTGCCAGCAGTTTGAGAGGGCATAACACCGGGGAGCTGTTTTTT. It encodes CASSLRGHNTGELFF.

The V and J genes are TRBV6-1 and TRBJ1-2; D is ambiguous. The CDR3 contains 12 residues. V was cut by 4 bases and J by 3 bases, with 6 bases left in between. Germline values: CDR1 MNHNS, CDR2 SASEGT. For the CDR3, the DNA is TGTGCCAGCAGTGGGAGGGACTATGGCTACACCTTC. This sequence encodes CASSGRDYGYTF.

The CDR3 DNA follows: TGTGCCAGCAGTTCCGGGACAGGGCTGGAGACCCAGTACTTC. Residues: CASSSGTGLETQYF. This chain links TRBV5-4 with TRBJ2-5; TRBD1 agrees at 9 bases. V shed 5 bases and J 5 bases; nucleotides not matched to a gene: 7. This CDR3 has 14 residues. Germline V gives CDR1 SGHNT, CDR2 YYREEE (reference sequence).

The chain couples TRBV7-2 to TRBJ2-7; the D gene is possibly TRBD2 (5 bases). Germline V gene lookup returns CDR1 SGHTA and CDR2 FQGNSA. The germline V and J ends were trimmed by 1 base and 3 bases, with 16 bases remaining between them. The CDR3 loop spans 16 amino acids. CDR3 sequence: CASSLVGNRVNYEQYF. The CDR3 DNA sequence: TGTGCCAGCAGCTTAGTCGGGAATAGGGTGAACTACGAGCAGTACTTC.

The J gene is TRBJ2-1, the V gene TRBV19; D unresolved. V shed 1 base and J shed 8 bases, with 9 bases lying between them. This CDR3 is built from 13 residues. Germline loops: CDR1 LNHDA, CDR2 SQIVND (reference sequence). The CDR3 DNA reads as TGTGCCAGTAGTATAGGAGCTGGGGATGAGCAGTTCTTC. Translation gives CASSIGAGDEQFF.